The 16 T cell receptor beta chains below were found in one sample sequenced in a study of preoperative IRX-2 immunotherapy in early breast cancer. The treatment is: preoperative locoregional IRX-2 cytokine immunotherapy. Sequencing was performed with immunoSEQ multiplex PCR; in TCRdb, only in-frame clones are kept and a portion is missing. The data contain roughly 40,000 clones, around three quarters of them singletons. The material sequenced was tumor tissue, taken after IRX-2 immunotherapy. The receptors come from a human donor with breast cancer.

The V gene is TRBV11-3, the J gene TRBJ2-6; a weak D match, TRBD1 (5 bases). Trimming removed 7 bases from V and 2 bases from J, with 18 bases in between. Germline V gene data show CDR1 as SGHNT and CDR2 as YENEEA. The length of the CDR3 is 17 residues. CDR3 sequence (DNA): TGTGCCAGCAACCCATGGGGCAGTCTGACTGGGGCCAACGTCCTGACTTTC. Encoded protein: CASNPWGSLTGANVLTF.

This clone has more than one count but fewer than ten. V usage is TRBV7-7 and J usage is TRBJ1-2, with 10 bases lining up with TRBD1. The CDR3 has 14 residues. J gave up 8 bases and V 5 bases, and 8 bases lay outside the gene matches. From germline, CDR1 is SSHAT and CDR2 FNYEAQ (reference sequence). The CDR3, as DNA: TGTGCCAGCAGCCGCGGGACAGGGGTGGTAGGCTACACCTTC. This encodes CASSRGTGVVGYTF.

The V gene is TRBV28, the J gene TRBJ2-3; TRBD1 agrees at 10 bases. With V trimmed by 5 bases and J by 8 bases, 13 bases remained unmatched. The CDR3 consists of 16 residues. Germline lookup yields CDR1 MDHEN and CDR2 SYDVKM. CDR3: CASSIPGQGPGGTQYF. DNA of the CDR3: TGTGCCAGCAGTATACCGGGACAGGGGCCGGGCGGTACGCAGTATTTT. The variable domain in full, completed from reference TRBV28 and TRBJ2-3, reads DVKVTQSSRYLVKRTGEKVFLECVQDMDHENMFWYRQDPGLGLRLIYFSYDVKMKEKGDIPEGYSVSREKKERFSLILESASTNQTSMYLCASSIPGQGPGGTQYFGPGTRLTVL.

This rearrangement joins TRBV12-5 to TRBJ2-5, with 9 bases matching TRBD2. This CDR3 is built from 14 residues. The V gene's germline CDR1 is LGHNT and CDR2 FRNRAP. V lost 3 bases, J lost 5 bases, and 4 bases stayed unmatched. The DNA for the CDR3 is TGTGCTAGTGGTTTCGGGACTAGCAGTGAGACCCAGTACTTC. Its protein is CASGFGTSSETQYF.

The chain links TRBV19 to TRBJ1-2, with D tentatively TRBD1 (6 bases). V was trimmed by 7 bases and J by 8 bases, leaving 26 bases between them. This CDR3 contains 16 residues. The V gene's germline CDR1 is LNHDA and CDR2 SQIVND (reference sequence). The CDR3 loop is CASNTPPLRGAKGYTF. The CDR3 DNA is TGTGCCAGTAATACCCCTCCCCTGCGGGGGGCTAAGGGCTACACCTTC.

The chain has TRBV5-1 and TRBJ2-6; maybe TRBD1 (6 bases). Trimming removed 0 bases from V and 2 bases from J, with 15 bases in between. The CDR3 extends over 18 amino acids. Germline V gene data show CDR1 as SGHRS and CDR2 as YFSETQ. CDR3 nucleotides: TGCGCCAGCAGCTTGGGGCAGGGGAAGGCTCCTGGGGCCAACGTCCTGACTTTC. Its translation is CASSLGQGKAPGANVLTF.

The V call is TRBV28, the J call TRBJ2-1, with D perhaps given as TRBD1 or TRBD2 (5 bases each). The CDR3 has 16 residues. Germline lookup yields CDR1 MDHEN and CDR2 SYDVKM. Trimming removed 5 bases from V and 3 bases from J, with 17 bases in between. This chain's CDR3 is CASSPPTGGLYNEQFF. CDR3 sequence (DNA): TGTGCCAGCAGTCCCCCCACAGGAGGCCTCTACAATGAGCAGTTCTTC.

This clone was observed a single time. The chain joins TRBV5-1 to TRBJ2-7; D remains unclear. V lost 4 bases and J 0 bases, leaving 14 bases between the germline ends. CDR3 length: 15 residues. Germline V gene data show CDR1 as SGHRS and CDR2 as YFSETQ. CDR3 nucleotide sequence: TGCGCCAGCAGCCCTTCGCCAGGAAGCTCCTACGAGCAGTACTTC. As protein: CASSPSPGSSYEQYF.

The V call is TRBV28, the J call TRBJ1-3; a weak D match, TRBD1 (6 bases). CDR3 length equals 16 residues. Germline CDR1 reads MDHEN; CDR2 reads SYDVKM. The V end lost 3 bases, the J end lost 3 bases, and 15 bases lay between the germline ends. The CDR3 loop is CASSLLSGQIGNTIYF. The CDR3 DNA is TGTGCCAGCAGTTTGCTCTCGGGACAAATTGGAAACACCATATATTTT.

The chain joins TRBV6-8 to TRBJ2-3; 14 bases agree with TRBD2. This CDR3 has 16 residues. Germline assignment: CDR1 MNHGY and CDR2 SAAAGT. The V gene end was trimmed by 6 bases and the J gene end by 3 bases; junction bases not matched to a gene: 5. CDR3 in amino acids: CASSGTSGGRTDTQYF. The CDR3, as DNA: TGTGCCAGCAGCGGGACTAGCGGGGGTAGGACAGATACGCAGTATTTT.

The V call is TRBV29-1, the J call TRBJ2-7; TRBD1 might be the D (6 bases). From germline, CDR1 is SQVTM and CDR2 ANQGSEA. V lost 8 bases and J 2 bases, leaving 37 bases between the germline ends. There are 20 residues in the CDR3. As DNA, the CDR3 is TGCAGCCAAGAGTGCGGGTCCGGGCCGAGACGAGCAGGGGACACCTACGAGCAGTACTTC. Translated, it gives CSQECGSGPRRAGDTYEQYF.

The chain combines TRBV5-1 with TRBJ1-1; the D is unclear. With 2 bases removed from V and 2 bases from J, the gap between germline ends came to 10 bases. The V gene's germline CDR1 is SGHRS and CDR2 YFSETQ. The CDR3 covers 14 residues. Written as DNA, the CDR3 is TGCGCCAGCAGCTTTGCCGGAGCTAACACTGAAGCTTTCTTT. This sequence encodes CASSFAGANTEAFF.

This chain uses TRBV6-8 with TRBJ1-4; D is perhaps TRBD1 (5 bases). V was cut by 2 bases and J by 3 bases, with 10 bases left in between. Per the germline V gene, CDR1 is MNHGY and CDR2 is SAAAGT. There are 15 residues in the CDR3. CDR3 region: CASSYISGSNEKLFF. The CDR3 nucleotides read TGTGCCAGCAGTTACATCTCAGGGTCTAATGAAAAACTGTTTTTT.

This clone is medium-sized. This chain links TRBV6-8 with TRBJ1-6, with D perhaps TRBD1 (6 bases). CDR1 is MNHGY and CDR2 is SAAAGT in the germline V gene. The V gene lost 5 bases and the J gene lost 10 bases, with 18 bases spanning the gap. This CDR3 region has 15 residues. This CDR3 reads CASSTTGKGGSPLHF. The CDR3 DNA sequence: TGTGCCAGCAGTACCACAGGGAAAGGTGGATCACCCCTCCACTTT.

CDR3 sequence: CASRTSGTVPQPQHF. The DNA of the CDR3 is TGTGCCAGTAGAACATCCGGGACAGTTCCTCAGCCCCAGCATTTT. J is TRBJ1-5 and V is TRBV19; 7 bases map to TRBD1. The V gene's germline CDR1 is LNHDA and CDR2 SQIVND (reference sequence). This CDR3 is 15 amino acids long. The ends lost 6 bases at V and 6 bases at J; junction bases unmatched: 11.

This clone came up a few times. The chain couples TRBV30 to TRBJ1-5; the D is unclear. The V gene lost 0 bases and the J gene lost 6 bases, with 15 bases spanning the gap. Germline CDR1 is GTSNPN and CDR2 is SVGIG (reference sequence). This CDR3 contains 15 residues. The CDR3 sequence is CAWSVGKKVGQPQHF. CDR3 nucleotide sequence: TGTGCCTGGAGTGTGGGGAAGAAGGTGGGTCAGCCCCAGCATTTT.